The 25 T cell receptor beta chains given below trace back to one sample, sequenced in a study of human T cells and chemical hapten exposure. TCRdb used MiXCR to reprocess the RACE reads, holding one entry per CDR3 protein. The profile covers about 120,000 distinct CDR3 sequences, with around 10% appearing a single time and under 2.5% taken by the ten largest. Time point meaning: patch test 3, about 24 weeks after DPC sensitization. Sample treatment: therapeutic diphenylcyclopropenone sensitization with weekly scalp DPC. Sequencing was performed on whole blood, taken in connection with sensitization to the hapten diphenylcyclopropenone (DPC). The receptors come from a woman aged 45-65 years with alopecia areata. Some clones in this sample may be carry-over from other donors' samples.

J is TRBJ2-7 and V is TRBV6-5, with TRBD1 matching 10 bases. CDR3 length: 14 residues. Losses at the gene ends were 5 bases for V and 6 bases for J; bases not matched to a gene: 7. Germline CDR1 is MNHEY and CDR2 is SVGAGI. The CDR3 DNA follows: TGTGCCAGCAGTGTCAAGGGACAGGGGAGCGAGCAGTACTTC. Amino acids: CASSVKGQGSEQYF.

A few counts support this clonotype. The chain employs TRBV30 and TRBJ2-6, with unresolved D. Trimming stripped 7 bases from V and 0 bases from J, with 7 bases between. CDR1 and CDR2 from the germline V gene are GTSNPN and SVGIG (reference sequence). The length of the CDR3 is 13 residues. CDR3 protein: CALSLSGANVLTF. As DNA, the CDR3 is TGTGCCTTATCTCTCTCTGGGGCCAACGTCCTGACTTTC.

This clonotype was counted only a few times. Its ends do not fully match the called genes, so a read error is possible. The chain carries TRBV6-1 and TRBJ2-7, with D maybe TRBD1 (6 bases). The V gene's germline CDR1 is MNHNS and CDR2 SASEGT. CDR3 length: 14 residues. The DNA for the CDR3 is TGTGCCAGCAGGGAAGGACCTCAAACAGGGGAGCAGTACTTC. The encoded protein is CASREGPQTGEQYF.

Here the CDR3 reads CASSFSPQISGNTIYF. CDR3 nucleotide sequence: TGTGCCAGCAGCTTCTCGCCCCAGATCTCTGGAAACACCATATATTTT. This chain links TRBV9 with TRBJ1-3; no definite D call. CDR1 and CDR2 from the germline V gene are SGDLS and YYNGEE. The V end was cut by 4 bases, the J end by 0 bases, with 14 bases between. The CDR3 spans 16 residues. The variable domain in full, completed from reference TRBV9 and TRBJ1-3, reads DSGVTQTPKHLITATGQRVTLRCSPRSGDLSVYWYQQSLDQGLQFLIQYYNGEERAKGNILERFSAQQFPDLHSELNLSSLELGDSALYFCASSFSPQISGNTIYFGEGSWLTVV.

The chain links TRBV5-1 to TRBJ2-3, with D possibly being TRBD1 (6 bases). This CDR3 is 14 amino acids long. Germline V gives CDR1 SGHRS, CDR2 YFSETQ. V gave up 0 bases and J gave up 3 bases, with 8 bases separating them. CDR3 residues: CASSLVGATDTQYF. Here the CDR3 DNA reads TGCGCCAGCAGCTTGGTGGGGGCAACAGATACGCAGTATTTT.

The gene calls are TRBV9 and TRBJ1-1; perhaps TRBD1 as D (5 bases). Germline values: CDR1 SGDLS, CDR2 YYNGEE. Trimming stripped 4 bases from V and 5 bases from J, with 18 bases between. The CDR3 extends over 15 amino acids. CDR3 nucleotide sequence: TGTGCCAGCAGCCCTTCAAATGGGGCGGGGACTGAAGCTTTCTTT. Translated, it gives CASSPSNGAGTEAFF.

This clonotype occurred many times. The chain joins TRBV2 to TRBJ1-1, with 7 bases fitting TRBD1. The CDR3 loop spans 12 amino acids. The V and J ends lost 6 bases and 7 bases, in that order; junction bases with no gene match: 5. The germline CDR1 and CDR2 sequences are SNHLY and FYNNEI. CDR3 nucleotide sequence: TGTGCCAGCAGCGAGACAGGGTTTGAAGCTTTCTTT. Translating gives CASSETGFEAFF.

In this sample, this clonotype turned up many times. V gene TRBV20-1 combines with J gene TRBJ2-5, with 10 positions matching TRBD2. V lost 6 bases and J lost 2; bases outside the gene matches: 3. The germline gives CDR1 DFQATT, CDR2 SNEGSKA (reference sequence). The CDR3 sequence is 13 residues long. CDR3 bases: TGCAGTGCCATTAGCGGGGGGCAAGAGACCCAGTACTTC. This codes for CSAISGGQETQYF.

Note on this clonotype: One end of the junction is discordant with germline, which a read error may explain. V gene TRBV2 combines with J gene TRBJ1-2; TRBD1 matches 10 bases. The CDR3 sequence is 14 residues long. The germline gives CDR1 SNHLY, CDR2 FYNNEI. This CDR3 is CGSTPGQGRQGYTF. CDR3 coding DNA: TGTGGCAGCACTCCGGGACAGGGGAGGCAAGGCTACACCTTC. Full variable domain (rest looked up from reference TRBV2 and TRBJ1-2): EPEVTQTPSHQVTQMGQEVILRCVPISNHLYFYWYRQILGQKVEFLVSFYNNEISEKSEIFDDQFSVERPDGSNFTLKIRSTKLEDSAMYFCGSTPGQGRQGYTFGSGTRLTVV.

The chain joins TRBV28 to TRBJ2-1, with D unclear. Germline V gene lookup returns CDR1 MDHEN and CDR2 SYDVKM. CDR3 length: 14 amino acids. Trimming stripped 6 bases from V and 3 bases from J, with 12 bases between. Here the CDR3 DNA reads TGTGCCAGCAGCCCTGCTGGAGACTACAATGAGCAGTTCTTC. It encodes CASSPAGDYNEQFF.

The gene calls are TRBV7-8 and TRBJ2-3; D might be TRBD1 or TRBD2, each matching 5 bases. Germline-derived CDR1 and CDR2 are SGHVS and FQNEAQ. There are 16 residues in the CDR3. V dropped 5 bases and J dropped 6 bases, with 21 bases sitting between them. This CDR3 is CASSLLIGEPRDTQYF. Here the CDR3 DNA reads TGTGCCAGCAGCCTCCTAATAGGGGAGCCAAGGGATACGCAGTATTTT.

V is TRBV7-2 and J is TRBJ1-3; D remains unclear. There are 15 residues in the CDR3. The V end lost 1 base, the J end lost 3 bases, and 10 bases lay between the germline ends. Germline CDR1 is SGHTA and CDR2 is FQGNSA. The CDR3 sequence: CASSLGARLGNTIYF. In DNA form, the CDR3 reads TGTGCCAGCAGCTTAGGTGCCAGACTTGGAAACACCATATATTTT.

This clonotype was recorded many times. The rearrangement uses TRBV27 and TRBJ2-1, with 8 bases aligning to TRBD2. The CDR3 loop spans 16 amino acids. After removal of 0 bases from V and 6 bases from J, the junction contained 7 bases not matched to a gene. From germline, CDR1 is MNHEY and CDR2 SMNVEV (reference sequence). This CDR3 reads CASSLSSGGGFNEQFF. The CDR3 region has the DNA TGTGCCAGCAGTTTATCCAGCGGGGGCGGTTTCAATGAGCAGTTCTTC.

The rearrangement joins TRBV18 to TRBJ1-4, with unresolved D. CDR1 is KGHSH, CDR2 LQKENI, per germline. Trimming cost V 3 bases and J 7 bases, with 6 bases left between them. This CDR3 has 12 residues. CDR3 bases: TGTGCCAGCTCACCGATGAGTGAAAAACTGTTTTTT. Protein product: CASSPMSEKLFF.

This clonotype was seen many times. This chain uses TRBV2 with TRBJ2-3; the match to TRBD1 covers 8 bases. This CDR3 is built from 15 residues. J was trimmed by 1 base and V by 6 bases; bases with no gene match: 6. The germline CDR1 and CDR2 sequences are SNHLY and FYNNEI. For the CDR3, the DNA is TGTGCCAGCAGCCTGGGACAGGAAGGCACAGATACGCAGTATTTT. This sequence encodes CASSLGQEGTDTQYF.

This clonotype was recorded a few times. This CDR3 is CSASRGFGQPQHF. CDR3 in DNA: TGCAGTGCTTCCAGAGGGTTCGGTCAGCCCCAGCATTTT. The V and J genes are TRBV20-1 and TRBJ1-5, with D unclear. V shed 5 bases and J shed 6 bases, with 14 bases lying between them. The germline CDR1 and CDR2 sequences are DFQATT and SNEGSKA (reference sequence). The CDR3 length is 13 residues.

This clonotype was detected only a few times. The V and J genes are TRBV12-3 or TRBV12-4 and TRBJ2-5; no clear D gene. With 3 bases removed from V and 7 bases from J, the gap between germline ends came to 6 bases. The length of the CDR3 is 11 residues. This CDR3 reads CASSFNGTQYF. In DNA form, the CDR3 reads TGTGCCAGCAGTTTCAATGGGACCCAGTACTTC.

The chain has TRBV20-1 and TRBJ1-1, with a tentative D call TRBD1 (5 bases). V lost 5 bases and J 4 bases, leaving 11 bases between the germline ends. The CDR3 is 12 residues long. The V gene's germline CDR1 is DFQATT and CDR2 SNEGSKA (reference sequence). The CDR3 spells CSAPPGGTEAFF. The CDR3 nucleotides are TGCAGTGCTCCCCCCGGGGGCACTGAAGCTTTCTTT.

Notes on this clonotype: A much larger clone differs from this one at a single base, so this may be a read error. The gene calls are TRBV12-3 or TRBV12-4 and TRBJ1-5, with D perhaps matching TRBD1 (5 bases). Deletions cut 2 bases from V and 6 bases from J, with 17 bases between. The CDR3 has 16 amino acids. CDR3 in DNA: TGTGCCAGCAGTTTAATGGGGGGGAGTAAGGTTCAGCCCCAGCATTTT. This codes for CASSLMGGSKVQPQHF.

The table lists this clonotype with a few counts. The rearrangement uses TRBV6-1 and TRBJ2-3; the D gene is possibly TRBD2 (5 bases). CDR3 length: 17 amino acids. Germline CDR1 and CDR2: MNHNS and SASEGT. Trimming removed 2 bases at V and 4 bases at J, with 19 bases between. CDR3 protein: CASSETPGPGSADTQYF. The DNA for the CDR3 is TGTGCCAGCAGTGAAACTCCGGGCCCGGGGTCGGCAGATACGCAGTATTTT.

This rearrangement joins TRBV12-3 or TRBV12-4 to TRBJ2-7; the match to TRBD1 covers 7 bases. This CDR3 spans 15 amino acids. V shed 5 bases, J shed 2 bases, and the junction held 9 bases outside the gene matches. CDR3 amino acids: CASSQKQGKPYEQYF. The DNA for the CDR3 is TGTGCCAGCAGTCAGAAACAGGGGAAACCCTACGAGCAGTACTTC.

This clonotype came up a few times. DNA for the CDR3: TGTGCCAGCAGCTTAGCGTTTGGAACTAGCGGTAAGCGAGATGAGCAGTTCTTC. Protein sequence: CASSLAFGTSGKRDEQFF. This sequence joins TRBV7-2 and TRBJ2-1; 8 nucleotides align to TRBD2. The V gene end was trimmed by 0 bases and the J gene end by 8 bases; junction bases not matched to a gene: 15. The CDR3 has 18 residues. Germline-derived CDR1 and CDR2 are SGHTA and FQGNSA.

This clonotype was counted only a few times. The rearrangement links TRBV19 to TRBJ1-5; TRBD1 aligns across 7 bases. The germline V gene has CDR1 LNHDA and CDR2 SQIVND (reference sequence). There are 16 residues in the CDR3. Trimming removed 3 bases from V and 7 bases from J; junction bases left unmatched: 12. CDR3 bases: TGTGCCAGTAGTATCCCCCCGACAGGGAAAGGCCAGCCCCAGCATTTT. This gives the protein CASSIPPTGKGQPQHF.

This clonotype was observed a handful of times. The chain employs TRBV5-1 and TRBJ2-7; 11 bases match TRBD1. With V trimmed by 0 bases and J by 6 bases, 2 bases remained unmatched. The CDR3 has 14 amino acids. Germline V lookup: CDR1 SGHRS, CDR2 YFSETQ. The CDR3 DNA sequence: TGCGCCAGCAGCTTGGACGGGACAGGGGGCGAGCAGTACTTC. Its protein product is CASSLDGTGGEQYF.

This clonotype came up a few times. This chain connects TRBV27 to TRBJ2-3; D is perhaps TRBD1 (5 bases). CDR1 and CDR2 from the germline V gene are MNHEY and SMNVEV (reference sequence). The CDR3 is 15 amino acids. Trimming left V 6 bases short and J 6 bases short, with 19 bases between. As DNA, the CDR3 is TGTGCCAGCAGCCCAGGGTTTTCGGCTTCCGATACGCAGTATTTT. Amino acid sequence: CASSPGFSASDTQYF.